Presented here are 27 T cell receptor beta chains from one specimen sequenced in a study of identical twins. Using its own MiXCR run on the 5' RACE reads, TCRdb lists one record per CDR3 protein. In the table there are some 500,000 distinct CDR3 sequences, 14% of which are singletons. These data also formed part of another study, on yellow fever vaccine responses in identical twins.

The sequencing sample was made of CD4+ T cells sorted from blood. These receptors all come from a woman under 30 in good health.

The sample holds a few counts of this clonotype. The V gene is TRBV3-1, the J gene TRBJ2-2; TRBD2 is a possible D gene (6 bases). The CDR3 runs 16 residues. The V end was cut by 1 base, the J end by 3 bases, with 12 bases between. CDR1 is LGHDT and CDR2 is YNNKEL in the germline V gene (reference sequence). CDR3 DNA sequence: TGTGCCAGCAGCCAAGCCCCCGGGAGACACACCGGGGAGCTGTTTTTT. Translating gives CASSQAPGRHTGELFF.

In this sample, this clonotype turned up a few times. The chain carries TRBV4-3 and TRBJ2-5; possibly TRBD1 for D (6 bases). The CDR3 covers 15 residues. The ends were cut back, 5 bases at V and 5 bases at J, with 18 bases in the middle. Germline loops: CDR1 LGHNA, CDR2 YSLEER. CDR3 sequence (DNA): TGCGCCAGCAGCTCATATTCAGGGGTGCAGGAGACCCAGTACTTC. Its protein is CASSSYSGVQETQYF.

The sample holds a few counts of this clonotype. The J gene is TRBJ2-5, the V gene TRBV3-1, with a possible D match to TRBD2 (6 bases). Trimming took 6 bases from V and 4 from J, leaving 15 bases between them. The germline V gene encodes CDR1 LGHDT and CDR2 YNNKEL (reference sequence). The CDR3 runs 14 residues. CDR3 sequence (DNA): TGTGCCAGCAGTCGACGGGGGTTCGGAGAGACCCAGTACTTC. It translates to CASSRRGFGETQYF.

This clonotype has more than one count but fewer than ten. V gene TRBV28 combines with J gene TRBJ2-6; no reliable D call. Germline V CDR1 and CDR2: MDHEN, SYDVKM. V was pared by 6 bases and J by 0 bases, with 9 bases between. The CDR3 sequence is 15 residues long. The CDR3 here is CASSPTRSGANVLTF. The CDR3 DNA is TGTGCCAGCAGCCCAACCCGCTCTGGGGCCAACGTCCTGACTTTC.

This clonotype was recorded many times. The chain links TRBV5-1 to TRBJ1-2, with TRBD1 matching 9 bases. There are 14 residues in the CDR3. The germline gives CDR1 SGHRS, CDR2 YFSETQ. After removal of 1 base from V and 8 bases from J, the junction contained 6 bases not matched to a gene. The CDR3 nucleotides are TGCGCCAGCAGCTTGACGACAGGGGGTTACGGCTACACCTTC. It translates to CASSLTTGGYGYTF.

This clonotype was seen a few times. The chain uses TRBV5-1 and TRBJ2-3, with 8 bases identical to TRBD2. The CDR3 loop spans 16 amino acids. Trimming took 6 bases from V and 0 from J; bases not matched to a gene: 9. The germline V gene has CDR1 SGHRS and CDR2 YFSETQ. DNA for the CDR3: TGCGCCAGCACCGACCTGAGCGGGGGTAGCACAGATACGCAGTATTTT. Translation: CASTDLSGGSTDTQYF.

This clonotype turned up a few times. This chain joins TRBV7-2 and TRBJ2-3, with 9 bases matching TRBD1. The V gene's germline CDR1 is SGHTA and CDR2 FQGNSA. V gave up 2 bases and J gave up 1 base; unmatched junction bases: 4. This CDR3 spans 16 amino acids. CDR3 residues: CASSLIRDRGTDTQYF. The CDR3 DNA reads TGTGCCAGCAGCTTAATCCGGGACAGGGGCACAGATACGCAGTATTTT. The whole variable domain, filled in from reference TRBV7-2 and TRBJ2-3, reads GAGVSQSPSNKVTEKGKDVELRCDPISGHTALYWYRQSLGQGLEFLIYFQGNSAPDKSGLPSDRFSAERTGGSVSTLTIQRTQQEDSAVYLCASSLIRDRGTDTQYFGPGTRLTVL.

This clonotype occurred many times. The V call is TRBV5-1, the J call TRBJ2-1; 9 nucleotides align to TRBD1. V shed 2 bases, J shed 0 bases, and the junction held 3 bases outside the gene matches. CDR3 length: 16 amino acids. CDR1 and CDR2 (germline): SGHRS, YFSETQ. The CDR3: CASSLQGASSYNEQFF. CDR3 nucleotide sequence: TGCGCCAGCAGCTTACAGGGGGCAAGCTCCTACAATGAGCAGTTCTTC.

This clonotype appeared a few times. The genes are TRBV2 and TRBJ2-7; D is ambiguous. CDR1 is SNHLY and CDR2 is FYNNEI in the germline V gene. V was trimmed by 7 bases and J by 2 bases, leaving 6 bases between them. The length of the CDR3 is 11 residues. The CDR3 protein is CASIQTYEQYF. CDR3 DNA: TGTGCCAGCATCCAGACCTACGAGCAGTACTTC. Looking up the rest from reference TRBV2 and TRBJ2-7 gives the full variable domain: EPEVTQTPSHQVTQMGQEVILRCVPISNHLYFYWYRQILGQKVEFLVSFYNNEISEKSEIFDDQFSVERPDGSNFTLKIRSTKLEDSAMYFCASIQTYEQYFGPGTRLTVT.

This clonotype was counted between two and nine times. The chain is built from TRBV7-2 and TRBJ2-7; D might be TRBD2 (5 bases). V gave up 5 bases and J gave up 7 bases, with 18 bases separating them. CDR1 is SGHTA, CDR2 FQGNSA, per germline. The CDR3 sequence is 14 residues long. CDR3 protein: CASSPNQVPGEQYF. The DNA of the CDR3 is TGTGCCAGCAGCCCCAACCAAGTACCGGGAGAGCAGTACTTC. Combining the CDR3 with reference TRBV7-2 and TRBJ2-7 gives the whole variable domain GAGVSQSPSNKVTEKGKDVELRCDPISGHTALYWYRQSLGQGLEFLIYFQGNSAPDKSGLPSDRFSAERTGGSVSTLTIQRTQQEDSAVYLCASSPNQVPGEQYFGPGTRLTVT.

This clonotype showed up many times. The rearrangement uses TRBV29-1 and TRBJ2-7; a weak D match, TRBD2 (6 bases). The length of the CDR3 is 12 residues. With 4 bases removed from V and 6 bases from J, the gap between germline ends came to 13 bases. Germline assignment: CDR1 SQVTM and CDR2 ANQGSEA. The CDR3 is CSVGRAGGEQYF. In DNA, the CDR3 is TGCAGCGTTGGCCGGGCCGGGGGCGAGCAGTACTTC.

This sequence joins TRBV25-1 and TRBJ1-1, with a tentative D call TRBD1 (5 bases). Deletions cut 4 bases from V and 1 base from J, with 10 bases between. There are 14 residues in the CDR3. Per germline, CDR1 MGHDK and CDR2 SYGVNS. The DNA for the CDR3 is TGTGCCAGCAGTGGAACGACAGAGAACACTGAAGCTTTCTTT. It specifies CASSGTTENTEAFF.

This clonotype was counted only a few times. This chain uses TRBV28 with TRBJ2-1, with 11 positions matching TRBD2. Per germline, CDR1 MDHEN and CDR2 SYDVKM. This CDR3 spans 17 amino acids. V trimming: 3 bases; J trimming: 3 bases; junction bases outside the gene matches: 7. The CDR3 loop reads CASSFSGTSGVYNEQFF. The CDR3 region has the DNA TGTGCCAGCAGTTTTTCGGGGACTAGCGGAGTCTACAATGAGCAGTTCTTC.

The genes are TRBV7-9 and TRBJ2-1, with 8 bases aligning to TRBD2. J was trimmed by 3 bases and V by 5 bases; bases with no gene match: 12. From germline, CDR1 is SEHNR and CDR2 FQNEAQ (reference sequence). This CDR3 has 17 amino acids. The DNA of the CDR3 is TGTGCCAGCAGCCTATTCTATAAGCGGGGGAACTACAATGAGCAGTTCTTC. Translation gives CASSLFYKRGNYNEQFF.

The chain uses TRBV4-2 and TRBJ2-7; 7 bases align to TRBD2. The CDR3 runs 14 residues. Germline V CDR1 and CDR2: LGHNA, YNFKEQ. V lost 1 base to trimming and J lost 5 bases; unmatched junction nucleotides: 5. This chain's CDR3 is CASSQVGLVDEQYF. The CDR3 nucleotides are TGTGCCAGCAGCCAAGTTGGACTAGTTGACGAGCAGTACTTC.

The V gene is TRBV6-2 or TRBV6-3, the J gene TRBJ1-1; the match to TRBD1 covers 8 bases. J gave up 4 bases and V 2 bases, and 6 bases lay outside the gene matches. The germline V gene has CDR1 MNHEY and CDR2 SVGEGT. The CDR3 length is 15 residues. The CDR3 sequence is CASSYTGRGPTEAFF. The DNA for the CDR3 is TGTGCCAGCAGTTACACGGGCAGGGGGCCCACTGAAGCTTTCTTT.

V usage is TRBV12-3 or TRBV12-4 and J usage is TRBJ2-1; D gene ambiguous. The CDR3 runs 14 residues. V was clipped by 6 bases and J by 5 bases, with 14 bases between them. CDR3 sequence (DNA): TGTGCCAGCAGCTGGATGGGGATCAACAATGAGCAGTTCTTC. Residues: CASSWMGINNEQFF.

This chain links TRBV7-9 with TRBJ1-1; D uncertain. Germline CDR1 and CDR2: SEHNR and FQNEAQ (reference sequence). This CDR3 spans 12 amino acids. The ends were cut back, 1 base at V and 7 bases at J, with 7 bases in the middle. The CDR3 is CASSLEVGEAFF. The CDR3 DNA follows: TGTGCCAGCAGCTTAGAAGTCGGTGAAGCTTTCTTT.

This clonotype was seen a handful of times. V gene TRBV21-1 combines with J gene TRBJ2-7; the table assigns TRBD1, which was not confirmed against the DNA. TRBV21-1 is reported as a pseudogene. The CDR3 covers 15 residues. The chain's CDR3 is CASSKDWDSPYEQYF. The CDR3 region has the DNA TGTGCCAGCAGCAAAGATTGGGACAGCCCCTACGAGCAGTACTTC.

This chain links TRBV20-1 with TRBJ2-5; the D gene could be TRBD1 or TRBD2 (5 bases each). From germline, CDR1 is DFQATT and CDR2 SNEGSKA (reference sequence). V lost 7 bases and J 6 bases, leaving 18 bases between the germline ends. The CDR3 runs 13 residues. The CDR3 DNA sequence: TGCAGTGTTAGGGACGAGGGGTGGAAGACCCAGTACTTC. This sequence encodes CSVRDEGWKTQYF.

V usage is TRBV20-1 and J usage is TRBJ1-6; 7 bases map to TRBD1. V shed 5 bases, J shed 2 bases, and the junction held 3 bases outside the gene matches. CDR3 length: 14 residues. Germline V gene data show CDR1 as DFQATT and CDR2 as SNEGSKA (reference sequence). CDR3 protein: CSAEGTAYNSPLHF. DNA of the CDR3: TGCAGTGCTGAAGGGACAGCCTATAATTCACCCCTCCACTTT.

The chain joins TRBV4-3 to TRBJ2-1; D is unclear. This CDR3 is built from 13 residues. Germline V gives CDR1 LGHNA, CDR2 YSLEER. Trimming pared 1 base from V and 7 bases from J, leaving 8 bases between. CDR3 DNA: TGCGCCAGCAGCCAAGTCGACCAGAATGAGCAGTTCTTC. Its protein is CASSQVDQNEQFF.

This clonotype has a handful of counts. The V and J genes are TRBV20-1 and TRBJ2-7, with 8 bases lining up with TRBD1. This CDR3 comprises 14 residues. Germline-derived CDR1 and CDR2 are DFQATT and SNEGSKA (reference sequence). The V gene end was trimmed by 5 bases and the J gene end by 2 bases; junction bases not matched to a gene: 8. CDR3 sequence: CSARPLTGAYEQYF. In DNA, the CDR3 is TGCAGTGCTCGCCCGTTGACAGGGGCCTACGAGCAGTACTTC.

This clonotype was seen a handful of times. The V gene is TRBV6-2 or TRBV6-3, the J gene TRBJ2-1; 11 nucleotides line up with TRBD2. The CDR3 is 16 residues long. CDR1 and CDR2 (germline): MNHEY, SVGEGT. The V and J ends lost 5 bases and 6 bases, in that order; junction bases with no gene match: 9. CDR3 in amino acids: CASSDPSGRPLNEQFF. The CDR3 nucleotides are TGTGCCAGCAGTGACCCTAGCGGGAGGCCTCTCAATGAGCAGTTCTTC.

The CDR3 DNA reads TGCGCCAGCAGCTCGGGGGGCCGGACAGGGGAAGAGACCCAGTACTTC. Encoded protein: CASSSGGRTGEETQYF. The chain has TRBV5-1 and TRBJ2-5; 9 nucleotides align to TRBD1. The length of the CDR3 is 16 residues. The V segment lost 3 bases and the J segment 3 bases; nucleotides outside the gene matches: 9. Germline-derived CDR1 and CDR2 are SGHRS and YFSETQ.

The chain employs TRBV27 and TRBJ2-3, with unresolved D. The CDR3 is 14 residues long. Looked up from germline, CDR1 is MNHEY and CDR2 is SMNVEV (reference sequence). Trimming cost V 7 bases and J 2 bases, with 13 bases left between them. The CDR3 loop is CASNVLPHTDTQYF. The DNA for the CDR3 is TGTGCCAGCAATGTTTTACCCCACACAGATACGCAGTATTTT.

The CDR3 DNA is TGTGCCAGCAGTTCGTTAGCGGGGGCCTTGAATGAGCAGTTCTTC. It is translated as CASSSLAGALNEQFF. The rearrangement links TRBV6-2 or TRBV6-3 to TRBJ2-1, with 9 bases matching TRBD2. Germline CDR1 MNHEY, CDR2 SVGEGT. This CDR3 comprises 15 residues. Trimming at V came to 4 bases and at J to 7 bases, leaving 8 bases not matched to a gene.